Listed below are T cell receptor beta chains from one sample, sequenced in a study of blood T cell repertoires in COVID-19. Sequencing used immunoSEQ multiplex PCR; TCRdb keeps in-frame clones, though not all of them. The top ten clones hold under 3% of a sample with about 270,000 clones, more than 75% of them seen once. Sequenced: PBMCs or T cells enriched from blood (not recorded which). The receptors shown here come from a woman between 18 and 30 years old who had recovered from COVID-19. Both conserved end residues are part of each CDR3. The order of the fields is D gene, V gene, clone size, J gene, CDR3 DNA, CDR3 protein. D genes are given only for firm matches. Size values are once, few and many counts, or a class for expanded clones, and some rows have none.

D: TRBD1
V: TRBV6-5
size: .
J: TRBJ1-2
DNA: TGTGCCAGCAGTTACCGGGGACAGGGGGCTAACTATGGCTACACCTTC
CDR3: CASSYRGQGANYGYTF

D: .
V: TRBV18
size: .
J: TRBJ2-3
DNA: TGTGCCAGCTCACTGGACAGCCCTAGGTTTCGCGGCACAGATACGCAGTATTTT
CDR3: CASSLDSPRFRGTDTQYF

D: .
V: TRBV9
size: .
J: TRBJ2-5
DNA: .
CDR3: CASSVGPGEETQYF

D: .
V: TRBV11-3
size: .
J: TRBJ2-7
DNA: TGTGCCAGCAGCTCCCGGACAGTCGGCTACGAGCAGTACTTC
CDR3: CASSSRTVGYEQYF

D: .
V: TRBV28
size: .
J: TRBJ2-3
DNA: TGTGCCAGCAGTTTCGGAGCGGCGGCTTTAGCCCTCCGGGAATTTAGCACAGATACGCAGTATTTT
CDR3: CASSFGAAALALREFSTDTQYF

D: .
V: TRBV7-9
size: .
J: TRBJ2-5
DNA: TGTGCCAGCAGCCCTACTTACGGGACTCAAGAGACCCAGTACTTC
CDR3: CASSPTYGTQETQYF

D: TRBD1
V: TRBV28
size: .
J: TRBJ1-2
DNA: TGTGCCAGCAGTGCACCGGGACAGGGGGCCTATGGCTACACCTTC
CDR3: CASSAPGQGAYGYTF

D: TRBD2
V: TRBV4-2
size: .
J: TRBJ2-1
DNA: TGTGCCAGCAGCCAAGTAATGACTAGCGGGACGTACAATGAGCAGTTCTTC
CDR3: CASSQVMTSGTYNEQFF

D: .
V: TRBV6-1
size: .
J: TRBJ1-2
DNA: TGTGCCAGCAGTGAATGGTCAGGGTGGTATGGCTACACCTTC
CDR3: CASSEWSGWYGYTF

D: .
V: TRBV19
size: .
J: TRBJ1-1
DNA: TGTGCCAGTAGTATTGGACGGGAAAAGAACACTGAAGCTTTCTTT
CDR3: CASSIGREKNTEAFF

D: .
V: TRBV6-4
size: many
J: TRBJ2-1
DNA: TGTGCCAGCAGTGACTCTAGCGGCTCCTACAATGAGCAGTTCTTC
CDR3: CASSDSSGSYNEQFF

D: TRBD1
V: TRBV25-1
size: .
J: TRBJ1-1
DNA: TGTGCCAGCAGTGATCCCGGACAGGGGAACACTGAAGCTTTCTTT
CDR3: CASSDPGQGNTEAFF

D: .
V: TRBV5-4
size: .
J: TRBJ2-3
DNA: TGTGCCAGCAGCTTGACAGGGGAGGTCGGCACAGATACGCAGTATTTT
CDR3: CASSLTGEVGTDTQYF

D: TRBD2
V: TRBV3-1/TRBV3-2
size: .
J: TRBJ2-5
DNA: TGTGCCAGCAGCCAGTCGACTAGCGGGGGGAAAGAGACCCAGTACTTC
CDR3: CASSQSTSGGKETQYF

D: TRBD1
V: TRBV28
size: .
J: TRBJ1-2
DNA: TGTGCCAGCTGGGGAGACAGGGTGAGTGGCTACACCTTC
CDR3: CASWGDRVSGYTF

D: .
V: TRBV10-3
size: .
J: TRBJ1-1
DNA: TGTGCCATCAGGGAGACTCAGGCGGGGAACACTGAAGCTTTCTTT
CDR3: CAIRETQAGNTEAFF

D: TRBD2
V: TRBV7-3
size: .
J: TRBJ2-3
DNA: TGTGCCAGCAGCTTAAATGGTCGGGAGGCAGATACGCAGTATTTT
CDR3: CASSLNGREADTQYF

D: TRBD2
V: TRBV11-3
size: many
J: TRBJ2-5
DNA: TGTGCCAGCAGCCGACTAGCCGAGCAAGAGACCCAGTACTTC
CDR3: CASSRLAEQETQYF

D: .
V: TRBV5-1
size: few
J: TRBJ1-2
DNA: TGCGCCAGCAGCTTGGACAGGGCGAGCTATGGCTACACCTTC
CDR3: CASSLDRASYGYTF

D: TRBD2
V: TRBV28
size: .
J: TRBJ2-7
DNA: TGTGCCAGCAGTCCTCCGGGACTAGCGGGAGCCCTAAACGAGCAGTACTTC
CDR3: CASSPPGLAGALNEQYF

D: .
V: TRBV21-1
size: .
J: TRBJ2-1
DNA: TGTGCCAGCAGCAAATACGGGGACTACAATGAGCAGTTCTTC
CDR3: CASSKYGDYNEQFF

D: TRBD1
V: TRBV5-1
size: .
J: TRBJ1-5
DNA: TGCGCCAGCAGCGCCGGGACAGGGGGCCAGCCCCAGCATTTT
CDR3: CASSAGTGGQPQHF